Included here is one T cell receptor beta chain sequence, with context. Its matching antigen is unknown. The data were produced by immunoSEQ multiplex PCR, yet TCRdb's version contains in-frame clones alone and is incomplete. The sample has some 110,000 clones, roughly 93% seen once. In germline, CDR1 is MNHEY, CDR2 SVGAGI. V was shortened by 6 bases and J by 5 bases, with 10 bases between the two germline ends. The CDR3 is made up of 13 amino acids. The entry originates in a study of T cell responses to AZD1222 COVID-19 vaccine. Overall study findings and caveats: Donors were largely white British and mainly female; clonal diversity was possibly underestimated. Along spike, vaccine-associated CD4 TCRs were found throughout, with dominance at 160-218 and 743-854.

The receptor comes from an adult in good health. Sequenced material: peripheral blood, taken on day 0 of AZD1222 vaccination. The chain has TRBV6-5 and TRBJ2-2; no definite D call. The CDR3 coding sequence is TGTGCCAGCAGCCGAGGTGGGACCGGGGAGCTGTTTTTT. Its protein product is CASSRGGTGELFF.